A selection of T cell receptor beta chains follows, all from one sample in a study of T cell repertoires in cytomegalovirus infection. Their target antigens are unknown. Via MiXCR, TCRdb re-called the reads, giving one row per CDR3 protein. The data show 84,000 or so distinct CDR3 sequences, more than 40% seen once. The sample here was CD8+ T cells from cultured PBMCs, taken from culture after CMV antigen stimulation. These receptors all come from a human donor in good health (CMV status not recorded). Some clones in this sample may be carry-over from other donors' samples. The CDR3 runs from the conserved cysteine through the conserved F or W. A D gene is named only where the DNA matches it firmly. Rows may omit the clone size; those that give it use once, few, many or a size class.

clone size,J gene,D gene,V gene,CDR3 protein,CDR3 DNA
few,TRBJ2-3,TRBD2,TRBV19,CASSVGTSGGVVTDTQYF,TGTGCCAGTAGTGTCGGGACTAGCGGGGGTGTCGTCACAGATACGCAGTATTTT
NA,TRBJ2-3,NA,TRBV14,CASSLLAPPDTQYF,TGTGCCAGCAGCCTCTTGGCCCCGCCAGATACGCAGTATTTT
NA,TRBJ1-1,TRBD1,TRBV6-1,CASNRGRNTEAFF,TGTGCCAGCAACAGGGGGAGGAACACTGAAGCTTTCTTT
few,TRBJ1-2,NA,TRBV6-5,CASSTRDRANYGYTF,TGTGCCAGCAGTACCCGGGACCGGGCCAACTATGGCTACACCTTC
NA,TRBJ1-5,NA,TRBV27,CAIATGGGNQPQHF,TGTGCCATCGCAACCGGGGGGGGCAATCAGCCCCAGCATTTT
NA,TRBJ2-1,NA,TRBV4-1,CASSVESYNEQFF,TGCGCCAGCAGCGTCGAGAGCTACAATGAGCAGTTCTTC
NA,TRBJ2-1,NA,TRBV7-3,CASSLNGRAEQFF,TGTGCCAGCAGCTTAAATGGCAGGGCAGAGCAGTTCTTC
NA,TRBJ1-2,NA,TRBV19,CASSPEPPSAYFGYTF,TGTGCCAGTAGTCCAGAGCCGCCTTCCGCGTATTTTGGCTACACCTTC
few,TRBJ2-7,TRBD1,TRBV20-1,CSAYPRGRDYEQYF,TGCAGTGCTTACCCCAGGGGGCGCGACTACGAGCAGTACTTC
NA,TRBJ2-2,NA,TRBV12-3/TRBV12-4,CASSLRGNTGELFF,TGTGCCAGCAGTCTCAGGGGGAACACCGGGGAGCTGTTTTTT
few,TRBJ1-5,TRBD1,TRBV27,CASSLTGGEGQPQHF,TGTGCCAGCAGTCTTACAGGGGGCGAGGGTCAGCCCCAGCATTTT
NA,TRBJ2-1,NA,TRBV19,CASSIKWGNEQFF,TGTGCCAGTAGTATTAAGTGGGGGAATGAGCAGTTCTTC
NA,TRBJ1-5,NA,TRBV7-9,CASSLGGGSLRNQPQHF,TGTGCCAGCAGCTTAGGGGGGGGGAGTCTTCGCAATCAGCCCCAGCATTTT
NA,TRBJ2-7,TRBD2,TRBV7-6,CASSPSGGAYNEQYF,TGTGCCAGCAGCCCTAGCGGGGGGGCCTACAATGAGCAGTACTTC
NA,TRBJ2-7,TRBD2,TRBV12-3/TRBV12-4,CASSPAGTSGTYEQYF,TGTGCCAGCAGCCCAGCCGGGACTAGCGGTACCTACGAGCAGTACTTC
NA,TRBJ2-5,TRBD2,TRBV7-8,CASSGPGLAGGKGYQETQYF,TGTGCCAGCAGCGGACCGGGACTAGCGGGAGGAAAGGGCTACCAAGAGACCCAGTACTTC
NA,TRBJ2-2,NA,TRBV7-9,CASSSSSGPGTGELFF,TGTGCCAGCAGTTCCAGTAGCGGTCCGGGGACCGGGGAGCTGTTTTTT
NA,TRBJ2-4,TRBD2,TRBV6-1,CASSEGLALSAKNIQYF,TGTGCCAGCAGTGAGGGACTAGCTCTCTCAGCCAAAAACATTCAGTACTTC
NA,TRBJ1-6,NA,TRBV6-6,CASSRGGFDSPLHF,TGTGCCAGCAGTCGAGGGGGGTTTGATTCACCCCTCCACTTT
NA,TRBJ2-3,NA,TRBV7-2,CASSLQGTDTQYF,TGTGCCAGCAGCCTCCAGGGGACAGATACGCAGTATTTT
NA,TRBJ2-1,NA,TRBV7-2,CASKTGGIYEQFF,TGTGCCAGCAAAACCGGGGGTATCTATGAGCAGTTCTTC
NA,TRBJ1-1,NA,TRBV10-3,CAIRIKVDTEAFF,TGTGCCATACGCATAAAAGTTGACACTGAAGCTTTCTTT
few,TRBJ1-1,TRBD1,TRBV7-6,CASSRGQTTEAFF,TGTGCCAGCAGCCGGGGACAGACCACTGAAGCTTTCTTT
few,TRBJ2-3,NA,TRBV7-9,CASSLVITDTQYF,TGTGCCAGCAGCTTAGTGATTACAGATACGCAGTATTTT
few,TRBJ2-2,NA,TRBV7-3,CASSLVKNTGELFF,TGTGCCAGCAGCTTAGTGAAGAACACCGGGGAGCTGTTTTTT
many,TRBJ1-6,NA,TRBV7-9,CASSTHDRAGANSPLHF,TGTGCCAGCAGCACGCACGACCGGGCAGGGGCAAATTCACCCCTCCACTTT
NA,TRBJ1-3,NA,TRBV20-1,CSALGVNSGNTIYF,TGCAGTGCTCTCGGCGTTAACTCTGGAAACACCATATATTTT
few,TRBJ2-7,NA,TRBV27,CASSLRDTGLYF,TGTGCCAGCAGTTTGCGGGACACCGGGCTGTACTTC
NA,TRBJ1-3,NA,TRBV12-3/TRBV12-4,CASSFLGAAGNTIYF,TGTGCCAGCAGTTTCCTGGGGGCTGCTGGAAACACCATATATTTT
NA,TRBJ2-1,TRBD2,TRBV27,CASSAGGGYYNEQFF,TGTGCCAGCAGTGCGGGGGGGGGCTACTACAATGAGCAGTTCTTC
NA,TRBJ1-1,NA,TRBV7-9,CASRKGGGVEAFF,TGTGCCAGCAGAAAGGGAGGCGGAGTAGAAGCTTTCTTT
few,TRBJ2-7,NA,TRBV7-6,CASNLGGGSYEQYF,TGTGCCAGCAACCTTGGAGGTGGCTCCTACGAGCAGTACTTC
NA,TRBJ2-1,TRBD2,TRBV27,CASSLGAGGFTEQFF,TGTGCCAGCAGTTTAGGGGCGGGGGGGTTCACTGAGCAGTTCTTC
many,TRBJ2-7,NA,TRBV20-1,CSARHLPPNEQYF,TGCAGTGCTAGACATCTACCTCCCAACGAGCAGTACTTC
NA,TRBJ1-1,NA,TRBV6-8,CASSYNPGEAFF,TGTGCCAGCAGTTATAACCCAGGTGAAGCTTTCTTT
NA,TRBJ2-1,TRBD2,TRBV6-5,CASTLLAGGFDEQFF,TGTGCCAGCACCCTCCTAGCGGGGGGGTTCGATGAGCAGTTCTTC
NA,TRBJ1-4,TRBD1,TRBV7-1,CASSTPRDRGEKLFF,TGTGCCAGCAGCACGCCCCGGGACAGGGGTGAAAAACTGTTTTTT
NA,TRBJ2-1,TRBD2,TRBV29-1,CSVAGGAYNEQFF,TGCAGCGTTGCCGGGGGGGCGTACAATGAGCAGTTCTTC
few,TRBJ2-7,TRBD2,TRBV7-2,CASSTGTSAFSYEQYF,TGTGCCAGCAGCACCGGGACTAGCGCCTTCTCCTACGAGCAGTACTTC
many,TRBJ2-7,NA,TRBV7-2,CASSAPGRNAYEQYF,TGTGCCAGCAGCGCCCCGGGACGTAATGCCTACGAGCAGTACTTC
NA,TRBJ1-2,NA,TRBV29-1,CSAVGDRTQGYYGYTF,TGCAGCGCTGTAGGGGACCGTACTCAGGGTTACTATGGCTACACCTTC
NA,TRBJ2-6,NA,TRBV14,CASSHPLTASGANVLTF,TGTGCCAGCAGCCACCCACTAACAGCCTCTGGGGCCAACGTCCTGACTTTC
NA,TRBJ2-5,TRBD2,TRBV4-1,CASSHPTSGGAYQETQYF,TGCGCCAGCAGCCACCCTACTAGCGGGGGGGCGTACCAAGAGACCCAGTACTTC
NA,TRBJ2-7,TRBD1,TRBV5-1,CASSIDRGPYEQYF,TGCGCCAGCAGCATAGACAGGGGGCCATACGAGCAGTACTTC
NA,TRBJ2-7,NA,TRBV28,CASSFPGIEQYF,TGTGCCAGCAGTTTTCCTGGGATTGAGCAGTACTTC
NA,TRBJ1-5,TRBD1,TRBV27,CASSNTGELGANQPQHF,TGTGCCAGCAGCAATACAGGGGAATTGGGGGCAAATCAGCCCCAGCATTTT
few,TRBJ1-5,NA,TRBV11-2,CASSERSNQPQHF,TGTGCCAGCAGCGAGCGGAGCAATCAGCCCCAGCATTTT
few,TRBJ1-5,NA,TRBV4-2,CASSPIGGRDGNQPQHF,TGTGCCAGCAGCCCCATAGGGGGTAGGGACGGCAATCAGCCCCAGCATTTT
NA,TRBJ1-1,NA,TRBV2,CASEPGDMNTEAFF,TGTGCCAGCGAGCCTGGGGACATGAACACTGAAGCTTTCTTT
few,TRBJ2-1,TRBD1,TRBV7-9,CASSPPARQGRYNEQFF,TGTGCCAGCAGCCCCCCCGCTAGACAGGGTCGGTACAATGAGCAGTTCTTC
NA,TRBJ1-2,TRBD1,TRBV7-9,CASSLLPGQETNYGYTF,TGTGCCAGCAGCTTACTACCGGGACAGGAAACTAACTATGGCTACACCTTC
NA,TRBJ1-1,TRBD1,TRBV6-1,CASSFDRGLTPRTEAFF,TGTGCCAGCAGTTTCGACAGGGGTTTGACGCCTAGGACTGAAGCTTTCTTT
NA,TRBJ1-1,NA,TRBV15,CATSRDNPWFGSFF,TGTGCCACCAGCAGAGATAATCCTTGGTTCGGCTCTTTCTTT
NA,TRBJ2-5,TRBD1,TRBV7-3,CASSAGTGGQETQYF,TGTGCCAGCAGCGCCGGGACAGGAGGCCAAGAGACCCAGTACTTC
NA,TRBJ1-6,TRBD1,TRBV6-8,CASRPDRAYNSPLHF,TGTGCCAGCAGACCCGACAGGGCGTATAATTCACCCCTCCACTTT
NA,TRBJ2-4,NA,TRBV7-8,CASSADYQGWTKNIQYF,TGTGCCAGCAGCGCAGACTATCAGGGGTGGACCAAAAACATTCAGTACTTC
few,TRBJ2-2,TRBD2,TRBV7-2,CASSPKLAGEPTGELFF,TGTGCCAGCAGTCCTAAGCTAGCGGGAGAGCCCACCGGGGAGCTGTTTTTT
many,TRBJ1-3,NA,TRBV7-2,CASSLVDRSGNTIYF,TGTGCCAGCAGCTTAGTAGACAGATCTGGAAACACCATATATTTT
few,TRBJ1-1,NA,TRBV28,CASSIFQGHTNTEAFF,TGTGCCAGCAGTATTTTTCAAGGGCATACGAACACTGAAGCTTTCTTT
NA,TRBJ1-6,TRBD1,TRBV6-1,CASSKDRRRNSPLHF,TGTGCCAGCAGTAAGGACAGGCGACGAAATTCACCCCTCCACTTT